Listed here are 21 T cell receptor beta chains from one sample, sequenced in a study of somatic mutations in cytotoxic T cells in rheumatoid arthritis. Data came from immunoSEQ multiplex PCR; TCRdb stores just in-frame clones and leaves some out. The data hold 9,000 to 15,000 clones, with under 80% observed a single time. Material: CD8+ T cells sorted from blood. The receptors shown here come from a man in his 70s in good health.

This chain connects TRBV4-3 to TRBJ2-7; the D gene is possibly TRBD1 (6 bases). Per the germline V gene, CDR1 is LGHNA and CDR2 is YSLEER. The ends were cut back, 1 base at V and 6 bases at J, with 16 bases in the middle. The CDR3 is 15 amino acids. The CDR3 DNA reads as TGCGCCAGCAGCCAAGGTCGCTTTAGGGGGACCGAGCAGTACTTC. It encodes CASSQGRFRGTEQYF.

This clone was detected only a few times. V gene TRBV4-1 combines with J gene TRBJ2-2; D remains unclear. With 1 base removed from V and 7 bases from J, the gap between germline ends came to 1 base. The CDR3 runs 11 residues. Per germline, CDR1 MGHRA and CDR2 YSYEKL. CDR3 protein: CASSQGGELFF. The CDR3 DNA is TGCGCCAGCAGCCAAGGCGGGGAGCTGTTTTTT.

The chain carries TRBV19 and TRBJ2-1; 7 bases line up with TRBD1. Germline V gene data show CDR1 as LNHDA and CDR2 as SQIVND (reference sequence). The CDR3 covers 14 residues. V trimming: 6 bases; J trimming: 9 bases; junction bases outside the gene matches: 11. The CDR3 DNA reads as TGTGCCAGTAGCCCAACAGGGGTTAAAGGTGAGCAGTTCTTC. Translation: CASSPTGVKGEQFF.

The chain joins TRBV6-1 to TRBJ1-4, with D possibly being TRBD1 (5 bases). The V gene's germline CDR1 is MNHNS and CDR2 SASEGT. This CDR3 region has 14 residues. Trimming pared 6 bases from V and 7 bases from J, leaving 15 bases between. The DNA for the CDR3 is TGTGCCAGCAGGTCCGACAGTACTTCTGAAAAACTGTTTTTT. Translation gives CASRSDSTSEKLFF.

The chain recombines TRBV11-2 with TRBJ2-1, with 12 bases lining up with TRBD2. The CDR3 is made up of 17 amino acids. V shed 1 base and J 3 bases; nucleotides not matched to a gene: 4. Germline CDR1 reads SGHAT; CDR2 reads FQNNGV. The CDR3 nucleotides read TGTGCCAGCAGCTTAGGGACTAGCGGGATTAGCTACAATGAGCAGTTCTTC. It codes for CASSLGTSGISYNEQFF.

The CDR3 DNA sequence: TGCAGCGTCAAGAGGACTAGCGGGACGTTAGATACGCAGTATTTT. Translation gives CSVKRTSGTLDTQYF. The chain recombines TRBV29-1 with TRBJ2-3; 12 bases line up with TRBD2. Looked up from germline, CDR1 is SQVTM and CDR2 is ANQGSEA. This CDR3 is built from 15 residues. The junction had 9 bases not matched to a gene; V was cut back by 6 bases and J by 5 bases.

The chain uses TRBV4-3 and TRBJ2-5, with D unclear. Germline CDR1 LGHNA, CDR2 YSLEER. This CDR3 is 12 amino acids long. The ends were cut back, 0 bases at V and 5 bases at J, with 4 bases in the middle. The CDR3 region has the DNA TGCGCCAGCAGCCAAGAGGGGGAGACCCAGTACTTC. Protein: CASSQEGETQYF.

This chain joins TRBV4-1 and TRBJ2-2, with TRBD1 matching 7 bases. The germline CDR1 and CDR2 sequences are MGHRA and YSYEKL. The CDR3 extends over 14 amino acids. Trimming at V came to 2 bases and at J to 4 bases, leaving 1 base not matched to a gene. The CDR3 nucleotides read TGCGCCAGCAGCCAAACAGGGGTCACCGGGGAGCTGTTTTTT. Its protein is CASSQTGVTGELFF.

The chain uses TRBV6-6 and TRBJ1-1; no definite D call. The CDR3 covers 14 residues. The V and J ends lost 4 bases and 10 bases respectively, with 19 bases between them. From germline, CDR1 is MNHNY and CDR2 SVGAGI (reference sequence). CDR3 bases: TGTGCCAGCAGTTCCGCCGGGCCACCCGCGGGAGCTTTCTTT. Translated: CASSSAGPPAGAFF.

The chain employs TRBV29-1 and TRBJ1-5; 8 bases align to TRBD1. V was clipped by 4 bases and J by 3 bases; unmatched bases: 2. The CDR3 has 13 residues. Germline V gene data show CDR1 as SQVTM and CDR2 as ANQGSEA. Written as DNA, the CDR3 is TGCAGCGTTGGACAGGGGTCCAATCAGCCCCAGCATTTT. This translates into CSVGQGSNQPQHF.

V is TRBV19 and J is TRBJ2-7, with 10 bases that match TRBD2. CDR3 length: 15 amino acids. CDR1 is LNHDA and CDR2 is SQIVND in the germline V gene (reference sequence). The V and J ends lost 3 bases and 2 bases, in that order; junction bases with no gene match: 4. CDR3 in DNA: TGTGCCAGTAGTATCCTAGCGGGGGAGACCTACGAGCAGTACTTC. It is translated as CASSILAGETYEQYF.

This clone was seen a handful of times. The chain joins TRBV6-1 to TRBJ1-5, with D unclear. There are 12 residues in the CDR3. Germline V gene data show CDR1 as MNHNS and CDR2 as SASEGT. V shed 6 bases and J shed 3 bases, with 6 bases lying between them. The CDR3 reads CASRQFNQPQHF. The CDR3 DNA is TGTGCCAGCAGACAGTTCAATCAGCCCCAGCATTTT.

V gene TRBV11-2 combines with J gene TRBJ2-7, with D maybe TRBD2 (5 bases). The CDR3 loop spans 15 amino acids. V dropped 1 base and J dropped 0 bases, with 10 bases sitting between them. Germline CDR1 SGHAT, CDR2 FQNNGV. The CDR3 region has the DNA TGTGCCAGCAGCTTAGGGAGGCTTAGCTCCTACGAGCAGTACTTC. Encoded protein: CASSLGRLSSYEQYF.

The J gene is TRBJ2-3, the V gene TRBV6-4, with 7 positions matching TRBD1. The germline CDR1 and CDR2 sequences are MRHNA and SNTAGT. J lost 1 base, V lost 3 bases, and 4 bases had no gene match. The CDR3 has 15 amino acids. CDR3 in amino acids: CASSEAGQGTDTQYF. The CDR3 bases are TGTGCCAGCAGTGAGGCCGGACAGGGCACAGATACGCAGTATTTT.

The chain employs TRBV28 and TRBJ2-7; D is undetermined. In germline, CDR1 is MDHEN, CDR2 SYDVKM. This CDR3 contains 12 residues. Trimming took 3 bases from V and 3 from J, leaving 6 bases between them. CDR3 sequence (DNA): TGTGCCAGCAGTTTTTACGACTACGAGCAGTACTTC. Translated, it gives CASSFYDYEQYF.

The gene calls are TRBV4-3 and TRBJ2-2; D not certain. The V end lost 0 bases, the J end lost 2 bases, and 10 bases lay between the germline ends. Germline lookup yields CDR1 LGHNA and CDR2 YSLEER. This CDR3 is 16 amino acids long. CDR3 loop: CASSQDYPINTGELFF. CDR3 nucleotides: TGCGCCAGCAGCCAAGATTATCCGATTAACACCGGGGAGCTGTTTTTT.

This clone appeared a few times. The genes are TRBV2 and TRBJ1-3, with a weak D call TRBD1 (5 bases). This CDR3 is built from 13 residues. Germline V gene lookup returns CDR1 SNHLY and CDR2 FYNNEI. Trimming removed 5 bases from V and 4 bases from J, with 9 bases in between. The CDR3 is CASSSGDGNTIYF. As DNA, the CDR3 is TGTGCCAGCAGTTCGGGGGACGGAAACACCATATATTTT.

This rearrangement joins TRBV6-1 to TRBJ2-1; tentatively, D is TRBD2 (5 bases). The CDR3 length is 15 residues. Germline CDR1 and CDR2: MNHNS and SASEGT. The V and J ends lost 1 base and 0 bases respectively, with 7 bases between them. The CDR3 DNA reads as TGTGCCAGCAGTGAAGAAAGCGGCTCCTACAATGAGCAGTTCTTC. Protein product: CASSEESGSYNEQFF.

As concerns this clone: This sample also contains other DNA sequences that code for the same CDR3. The V call is TRBV6-1, the J call TRBJ2-7; unclear D gene. V was pared by 6 bases and J by 7 bases, with 16 bases between. CDR3 length: 13 amino acids. The V gene's germline CDR1 is MNHNS and CDR2 SASEGT. This chain's CDR3 is CASSSGLRGEQYF. The CDR3, as DNA: TGTGCCAGCAGCTCGGGCCTTCGTGGGGAGCAGTACTTC.

The table lists this clone with a few counts. The chain uses TRBV7-3 and TRBJ2-7; 8 nucleotides agree with TRBD1. CDR1 is SGHTA, CDR2 FQGTGA, per germline. This CDR3 is 14 amino acids long. With 1 base clipped from V and 4 bases from J, the junction kept 3 bases outside the gene matches. The CDR3 loop reads CASSLMTGEYEQYF. The CDR3 DNA is TGTGCCAGCAGCTTAATGACAGGGGAATACGAGCAGTACTTC.

The chain joins TRBV7-8 to TRBJ2-7; D may match TRBD1 or TRBD2 (5 bases each). V was trimmed by 5 bases and J by 2 bases, leaving 13 bases between them. Looked up from germline, CDR1 is SGHVS and CDR2 is FQNEAQ. The CDR3 loop spans 14 amino acids. The CDR3 DNA sequence: TGTGCCAGCAGCCCCGGGACGTGGCCCTACGAGCAGTACTTC. It is translated as CASSPGTWPYEQYF.